This T cell receptor beta chain was observed in a study of T-cell memory formation after mild COVID-19. Study summary: The study found TCR clusters largely donor specific. Study-wide results and limits: Detection of some responders pre-infection suggested pre-existing cross-reactive memory T cells participated. Contracting CD4+ clones were located mainly in CM and EM, and CD8+ clones in EMRA.

V trimming: 0 bases; J trimming: 6 bases; junction bases outside the gene matches: 8. The V gene's germline CDR1 is KGHDR and CDR2 SFDVKD. This CDR3 is 16 amino acids long. This clonotype was counted a few times. The target antigen is unknown. TCRdb ran MiXCR on the 5' RACE reads and lists one entry per CDR3 protein. The sample comprises roughly 110,000 distinct CDR3 sequences, around 12% of which are singletons, and around 27% rests with the top ten. Source material: PBMCs or a T cell subset sorted from them (not recorded which). The V call is TRBV24-1, the J call TRBJ2-3, with 7 bases aligning to TRBD2. The receptor's source is an adult woman who had mild COVID-19 (a few samples of this study predate the infection). Cell type and time point are not known. CDR3 sequence: CATSDLEGGPGDTQYF. The CDR3 DNA reads as TGTGCCACCAGTGATTTGGAGGGAGGGCCGGGCGATACGCAGTATTTT.